This T cell receptor beta chain derives from a study of human T cells and chemical hapten exposure. Time point noted: patch test 1, 2 weeks after DPC sensitization. As to treatment: therapeutic diphenylcyclopropenone sensitization with weekly scalp DPC. The table lists this clonotype with a few counts. TCRdb recomputed calls from the RACE reads with MiXCR, one row per CDR3 protein. In the table there are 150,000 to 200,000 distinct CDR3 sequences, about 15% of which are singletons. The CDR3 is 14 residues long. Per germline, CDR1 SGDLS and CDR2 YYNGEE. V lost 4 bases and J 7 bases, leaving 16 bases between the germline ends.

The chain carries TRBV9 and TRBJ2-3; a possible D gene is TRBD2 (6 bases). Material: whole blood, obtained in connection with sensitization to the hapten diphenylcyclopropenone (DPC). This clonotype was sampled from a woman aged 25 to 39 with alopecia areata. Some clones in this sample may be carry-over from other donors' samples. The CDR3 is CASSPVRGFNTQYF. CDR3 nucleotides: TGTGCCAGCAGCCCCGTCCGGGGGTTCAATACGCAGTATTTT.